The next 18 T cell receptor beta chains were all read from a single sample in a study of tumor and adjacent non-tumor tissue in lung cancer. Three rounds of nested PCR, following a modified ARM-PCR protocol, produced the TCRbeta library. TCRdb fed the multiplex PCR reads into MiXCR, producing one record per CDR3 protein. Found here are tens of thousands of distinct CDR3 sequences, 55% to 75% of them singletons; the top ten hold 20% to 25%. RNA was extracted from bulk tissue without any cell sorting. The sequenced sample consisted of lung tumor tissue. These receptors all come from a man aged 45-65 years with non-small cell lung cancer.

To note about this clonotype: One end of the junction is discordant with germline, which a read error may explain. The V call is TRBV20-1, the J call TRBJ2-7, with D maybe TRBD2 (5 bases). This CDR3 contains 12 residues. Per germline, CDR1 DFQATT and CDR2 SNEGSKA (reference sequence). The CDR3 bases are TGCAGTACTAGAGCCCCCACCCACGTGCAGTACTTC. Residues: CSTRAPTHVQYF.

For this clonotype: A single base separates this from a much larger clone, so it may be a read error. The chain recombines TRBV11-3 with TRBJ2-1, with 7 bases fitting TRBD2. Germline V gene data show CDR1 as SGHNT and CDR2 as YENEEA. This CDR3 spans 15 amino acids. V lost 0 bases to trimming and J lost 4 bases; unmatched junction nucleotides: 3. CDR3 DNA: TGTGCCAGCAGCTTAGAACGAGCGGGATACAATGAGCAGTTCTTC. Its protein product is CASSLERAGYNEQFF.

As regards this clonotype: A much larger clone lies one base from this, so it may be a read error. This chain links TRBV4-2 with TRBJ2-6; 10 bases line up with TRBD1. CDR3 length equals 18 residues. The germline gives CDR1 LGHNA, CDR2 YNFKEQ. The CDR3 loop reads CASSQDGDRGSGANVLAF. The CDR3 DNA reads TGTGCCAGCAGCCAAGATGGGGACAGGGGCTCTGGGGCCAACGTCCTGGCTTTC.

Ten or more counts support this clonotype. This chain connects TRBV5-1 to TRBJ2-5; D is perhaps TRBD1 (6 bases). The CDR3 is 14 residues long. Germline loops: CDR1 SGHRS, CDR2 YFSETQ. V was clipped by 5 bases and J by 0 bases, with 11 bases between them. This chain's CDR3 is CASRLGQNQETQYF. Here the CDR3 DNA reads TGCGCCAGCAGGCTGGGACAAAACCAAGAGACCCAGTACTTC. Complete variable domain (other parts from reference TRBV5-1 and TRBJ2-5): KAGVTQTPRYLIKTRGQQVTLSCSPISGHRSVSWYQQTPGQGLQFLFEYFSETQRNKGNFPGRFSGRQFSNSRSEMNVSTLELGDSALYLCASRLGQNQETQYFGPGTRLLVL.

This clonotype was recorded many times. The chain recombines TRBV5-1 with TRBJ2-3; 10 bases are a match to TRBD2. The CDR3 loop spans 15 amino acids. Germline CDR1 is SGHRS and CDR2 is YFSETQ. The V segment lost 4 bases and the J segment 2 bases; nucleotides outside the gene matches: 4. Written as DNA, the CDR3 is TGCGCCAGCAGCCTACTAGCGGGGCACACAGATACGCAGTATTTT. Its protein is CASSLLAGHTDTQYF. The whole variable domain, remainder taken from reference TRBV5-1 and TRBJ2-3, is KAGVTQTPRYLIKTRGQQVTLSCSPISGHRSVSWYQQTPGQGLQFLFEYFSETQRNKGNFPGRFSGRQFSNSRSEMNVSTLELGDSALYLCASSLLAGHTDTQYFGPGTRLTVL.

Points on this clonotype: One end of the junction is discordant with germline, which a read error may explain. The rearrangement joins TRBV5-8 to TRBJ2-7, with 9 nucleotides matching TRBD2. CDR1 and CDR2 (germline): SGHTS, YDEGEE. This CDR3 comprises 14 residues. CDR3 sequence reads: CVSCISGSSHEQYF. In DNA form, the CDR3 reads TGTGTCAGCTGCATTAGCGGGAGCTCCCACGAGCAGTACTTC.

Concerning this clonotype: A read error is possible here, since a much larger clone lies one base away. The chain combines TRBV6-5 with TRBJ1-6; tentative D call: TRBD1 (6 bases). The CDR3 extends over 19 amino acids. The germline gives CDR1 MNHEY, CDR2 SVGAGI. The DNA of the CDR3 is TGTGCCAGCAGTTACCGTTCGGACAGAACAGGACTTTATAATTCACCCCTCCAATTT. This codes for CASSYRSDRTGLYNSPLQF.

This clonotype has a handful of counts. This may stem from a read error, because a much larger clone lies one nucleotide away. The chain recombines TRBV6-1 with TRBJ1-5, with 8 positions matching TRBD1. Germline-derived CDR1 and CDR2 are MNHNS and SASEGT. The CDR3 length is 14 residues. CDR3 region: CSSSDMGRGPPQHF. The CDR3 nucleotides are TGTTCCAGCAGTGACATGGGCAGGGGGCCGCCCCAGCATTTT.

A note on this clonotype: A much larger clone sits a single nucleotide away, making a read error possible. The chain recombines TRBV10-1 with TRBJ2-2; TRBD2 is a possible D gene (7 bases). The germline V gene has CDR1 WNHNN and CDR2 SYGVQD (reference sequence). The CDR3 contains 12 residues. CDR3 sequence: CASGGITGGLYF. As DNA, the CDR3 is TGCGCCAGCGGTGGAATCACCGGGGGGCTGTATTTT.

Points on this clonotype: This clone may be a read error of a much larger clone one base away. The chain recombines TRBV5-5 with TRBJ2-7, with 8 bases lining up with TRBD1. Germline V gene lookup returns CDR1 SGHKS and CDR2 YYEKEE (reference sequence). V lost 5 bases to trimming and J lost 3 bases; unmatched junction nucleotides: 10. This CDR3 has 15 amino acids. The DNA for the CDR3 is TGTGCCAGCAGGGAGCGACAGGGGAACTACTACGAGCAGTACTTC. This encodes CASRERQGNYYEQYF.

Turning to this clonotype: Just one base apart from a much larger clone, this may be a read error. The DNA of the CDR3 is TGCAGCGCTGAAGATCCCCGGGACTTTTCCTACAATGAGCAGTTCTTC. Translation gives CSAEDPRDFSYNEQFF. The rearrangement uses TRBV29-1 and TRBJ2-1; D perhaps matches TRBD2 (6 bases). This CDR3 contains 16 residues. Germline V lookup: CDR1 SQVTM, CDR2 ANQGSEA.

For this clonotype: Compared with germline, one end of the junction differs, possibly owing to a read error. The gene calls are TRBV6-6 and TRBJ1-5, with unresolved D. From germline, CDR1 is MNHNY and CDR2 SVGAGI (reference sequence). CDR3 size: 15 residues. The chain's CDR3 is CASRMTLVSNRPQHF. The CDR3 coding sequence is TGTGCCAGCAGAATGACATTGGTTAGCAATCGGCCCCAGCATTTT.

Worth noting for this clonotype: The junction departs from the called germline gene at one end, perhaps through a read error. The rearrangement uses TRBV11-3 and TRBJ2-3; 11 bases fit TRBD2. Germline V gene sequence: CDR1 SGHNT, CDR2 YENEEA. The CDR3 runs to 15 residues. CDR3 DNA: TGTGCCATCAGCGCCGGGACTAGCGGAACAGATATGCAGTATTTT. Translated: CAISAGTSGTDMQYF.

This clonotype was seen many times. The rearrangement links TRBV20-1 to TRBJ1-1; D uncertain. CDR3 size: 11 residues. Germline V gene lookup returns CDR1 DFQATT and CDR2 SNEGSKA (reference sequence). The germline V and J ends were trimmed by 3 bases and 2 bases, with 4 bases remaining between them. CDR3 DNA: TGCAGTGCTAGTAGTAACACTGAAGCTTTCTTT. This codes for CSASSNTEAFF.

This clonotype was observed many times. The V and J genes are TRBV30 and TRBJ1-5; 7 bases are shared with TRBD1. After removal of 1 base from V and 7 bases from J, the junction contained 4 bases not matched to a gene. The CDR3 sequence is 13 residues long. The germline CDR1 and CDR2 sequences are GTSNPN and SVGIG (reference sequence). CDR3 in DNA: TGTGCCTGGAGTGCCTCAGGGGGGCAGCCCCAGCATTTT. Protein sequence: CAWSASGGQPQHF.

A word on this clonotype: An end of the junction does not agree with germline; a read error may underlie this. The genes are TRBV5-6 and TRBJ1-4; D not resolved. This CDR3 has 12 amino acids. The germline gives CDR1 SGHDT, CDR2 YYEEEE. This CDR3 reads CASSFWVEELFF. The CDR3 nucleotides read TGTGCCAGCAGCTTTTGGGTTGAAGAACTGTTTTTT.

On this clonotype itself: The junction and the germline gene differ at one end; a read error may be behind it. The chain uses TRBV4-2 and TRBJ2-5; D unresolved. This CDR3 has 14 residues. Germline loops: CDR1 LGHNA, CDR2 YNFKEQ. CDR3 nucleotide sequence: TGTGCCAACAGCCAAGAACGACTGCAAGAGACCCAGAACTTC. This sequence encodes CANSQERLQETQNF.

This clonotype came up many times. The chain has TRBV4-2 and TRBJ2-7, with D unresolved. Germline CDR1 reads LGHNA; CDR2 reads YNFKEQ. The CDR3 is 13 residues long. V shed 0 bases and J shed 2 bases, with 5 bases lying between them. CDR3 bases: TGTGCCAGCAGCCAAGATGTAGCCTACGAGCAGTACTTC. It yields the protein CASSQDVAYEQYF.